The TCR beta chain under discussion was sequenced for a study of T cell responses to AZD1222 COVID-19 vaccine. A single count supports this clone. Generated by immunoSEQ multiplex PCR, the TCRdb table keeps only in-frame clones and is missing some. The data hold roughly 130,000 clones, with 90% to 95% observed a single time. After removal of 4 bases from V and 7 bases from J, the junction contained 4 bases not matched to a gene. The CDR3 sequence is 14 residues long. Looked up from germline, CDR1 is SGHRS and CDR2 is YFSETQ. Here the sequenced sample was peripheral blood, taken on day 0 of AZD1222 vaccination. This TCR derives from an adult in good health. This sequence joins TRBV5-1 and TRBJ2-7; 14 bases align to TRBD2. This CDR3 reads CASSRLAGGDEQYF. CDR3 in DNA: TGCGCCAGCAGCCGACTAGCGGGAGGGGATGAGCAGTACTTC.